The 29 T cell receptor beta chains presented below share a single source sample, sequenced in a study of T cells in Graves' hyperthyroidism and ophthalmopathy. Amplified TCR beta CDR3 regions came from RNA transcripts. TCR CDR3 underwent first-round RT-PCR with the HTBI primer set. TCRdb passed the multiplex PCR reads through MiXCR, listing each CDR3 protein once. The table has roughly 360,000 distinct CDR3 sequences, roughly 13% seen once. Sequences were obtained from blood. Receptors were obtained from a man aged 25 to 40 with Graves' hyperthyroidism that later progressed to Graves' ophthalmopathy.

This clonotype appeared a few times. The V call is TRBV12-3 or TRBV12-4, the J call TRBJ2-1; the match to TRBD2 covers 12 bases. CDR3 length: 17 amino acids. Trimming cost V 6 bases and J 6 bases; bases outside gene matches: 12. CDR3 DNA sequence: TGTGCCAGCAGACTACTAGCGGGGGGCTCCCTCGCCAATGAGCAGTTCTTC. It encodes CASRLLAGGSLANEQFF.

The genes are TRBV6-5 and TRBJ2-1; TRBD1 is a possible D gene (6 bases). The CDR3 covers 15 residues. V gave up 2 bases and J gave up 3 bases, with 11 bases separating them. In germline, CDR1 is MNHEY, CDR2 SVGAGI. The CDR3 nucleotides are TGTGCCAGCAGTTACGGCAGGGGTTACTACAATGAGCAGTTCTTC. This gives the protein CASSYGRGYYNEQFF.

In its sample, this clonotype was seen many times. The chain recombines TRBV12-3 or TRBV12-4 with TRBJ1-4; 8 bases are a match to TRBD1. The CDR3 is made up of 16 amino acids. V lost 5 bases, J lost 7 bases, and 12 bases stayed unmatched. The CDR3 sequence: CASSETRQGWIEKLFF. As DNA, the CDR3 is TGTGCCAGCAGTGAGACAAGACAGGGGTGGATTGAAAAACTGTTTTTT.

As to this clonotype: One end of the junction does not line up with germline, which may come from a read error. The V gene is TRBV5-1, the J gene TRBJ2-1; tentatively, D is TRBD1 (6 bases). This CDR3 is built from 16 residues. CDR1 is SGHRS, CDR2 YFSETQ, per germline. The CDR3, as DNA: TGCGCCAGCAGCTTGGCGACAGATAGGGGGTACAGTGAGCAGTTCTTC. It yields the protein CASSLATDRGYSEQFF.

This clonotype was recorded many times. The chain's CDR3 is CASSLADRYTEAFF. The DNA of the CDR3 is TGCGCCAGCAGCTTGGCTGACCGGTACACTGAAGCTTTCTTT. The V call is TRBV5-1, the J call TRBJ1-1; no reliable D call. The CDR3 runs to 14 residues. Germline CDR1 reads SGHRS; CDR2 reads YFSETQ. V was clipped by 0 bases and J by 3 bases, with 9 bases between them.

This clonotype was counted at least ten times. The chain uses TRBV20-1 and TRBJ2-1, with D possibly being TRBD2 (6 bases). Germline-derived CDR1 and CDR2 are DFQATT and SNEGSKA (reference sequence). CDR3 length: 16 amino acids. V was clipped by 5 bases and J by 0 bases, with 17 bases between them. CDR3 region: CSASGHGGSSYNEQFF. DNA of the CDR3: TGCAGTGCTTCGGGGCACGGGGGTAGCTCCTACAATGAGCAGTTCTTC.

V is TRBV20-1 and J is TRBJ2-5, with 11 bases lining up with TRBD2. Germline lookup yields CDR1 DFQATT and CDR2 SNEGSKA (reference sequence). Trimming removed 4 bases from V and 5 bases from J; junction bases left unmatched: 15. This CDR3 is 17 amino acids long. In DNA, the CDR3 is TGCAGTGCTATAAAAGTCCGTGGTAGCGGGGGGGCCGAGACCCAGTACTTC. This translates into CSAIKVRGSGGAETQYF.

The sample holds many counts of this clonotype. J is TRBJ2-3 and V is TRBV3-1; possibly TRBD2 for D (6 bases). This CDR3 region has 16 residues. Germline V gives CDR1 LGHDT, CDR2 YNNKEL (reference sequence). The V and J ends lost 0 bases and 2 bases respectively, with 12 bases between them. The CDR3 DNA reads as TGTGCCAGCAGCCAAGATCAGGGACTCGTCACAGATACGCAGTATTTT. Amino acids: CASSQDQGLVTDTQYF.

This clonotype occurred many times. The chain is built from TRBV24-1 and TRBJ2-2; D gene unclear. Per the germline V gene, CDR1 is KGHDR and CDR2 is SFDVKD. The CDR3 sequence is 16 residues long. V lost 1 base, J lost 3 bases, and 11 bases lay in between. The CDR3 reads CATSDLVGKDTGELFF. The CDR3 DNA sequence: TGTGCCACCAGTGATTTAGTGGGGAAGGACACCGGGGAGCTGTTTTTT.

The chain is built from TRBV20-1 and TRBJ2-7; D might be TRBD1 or TRBD2, each matching 5 bases. The V end was cut by 5 bases, the J end by 3 bases, with 14 bases between. The length of the CDR3 is 13 residues. Germline V gives CDR1 DFQATT, CDR2 SNEGSKA (reference sequence). CDR3 region: CSAHQGVGYEQYF. CDR3 DNA: TGCAGTGCTCATCAGGGAGTGGGCTACGAGCAGTACTTC.

This clonotype was seen a handful of times. The V and J genes are TRBV3-1 and TRBJ2-1; D not resolved. Trimming left V 5 bases short and J 6 bases short, with 17 bases between. CDR1 is LGHDT, CDR2 YNNKEL, per germline (reference sequence). The CDR3 loop spans 15 amino acids. The CDR3 DNA reads TGTGCCAGCAGCGGTATTAGGATACACCTCAATGAGCAGTTCTTC. Protein product: CASSGIRIHLNEQFF.

In its sample, this clonotype was seen many times. This sequence joins TRBV7-8 and TRBJ1-6; 8 bases are shared with TRBD1. The CDR3 has 17 amino acids. CDR1 and CDR2 from the germline V gene are SGHVS and FQNEAQ. The V gene end was trimmed by 3 bases and the J gene end by 0 bases; junction bases not matched to a gene: 4. CDR3 in DNA: TGTGCCAGCAGCTTTCGGACAGGGAGCTCCTATAATTCACCCCTCCACTTT. As protein: CASSFRTGSSYNSPLHF.

In this sample, this clonotype turned up many times. The chain couples TRBV3-1 to TRBJ1-5; D is undetermined. Germline V CDR1 and CDR2: LGHDT, YNNKEL (reference sequence). V gave up 2 bases and J gave up 0 bases, with 2 bases separating them. The CDR3 extends over 13 amino acids. CDR3 sequence reads: CASSQTSNQPQHF. The CDR3 DNA reads TGTGCCAGCAGCCAAACTAGCAATCAGCCCCAGCATTTT. Supplemented by reference TRBV3-1 and TRBJ1-5, the full variable domain reads DTAVSQTPKYLVTQMGNDKSIKCEQNLGHDTMYWYKQDSKKFLKIMFSYNNKELIINETVPNRFSPKSPDKAHLNLHINSLELGDSAVYFCASSQTSNQPQHFGDGTRLSIL.

This clonotype was picked up many times. V usage is TRBV11-2 and J usage is TRBJ1-3, with D uncertain. CDR1 and CDR2 from the germline V gene are SGHAT and FQNNGV. Trimming cost V 3 bases and J 0 bases, with 9 bases left between them. CDR3 length equals 15 residues. The CDR3 nucleotides are TGTGCCAGCAGCTTCGGACCGGACTCTGGAAACACCATATATTTT. Protein: CASSFGPDSGNTIYF.

The sample holds many counts of this clonotype. The chain links TRBV5-1 to TRBJ1-1, with D possibly TRBD1 on 5 matching bases. V was shortened by 1 base and J by 4 bases, with 23 bases between the two germline ends. The length of the CDR3 is 18 residues. CDR1 and CDR2 (germline): SGHRS, YFSETQ. The chain's CDR3 is CASSLSPTQASAATEAFF. CDR3 sequence (DNA): TGCGCCAGCAGCTTGTCTCCCACACAGGCTTCGGCGGCCACTGAAGCTTTCTTT.

This chain uses TRBV13 with TRBJ1-6, with D tentatively TRBD1 (6 bases). CDR3 length: 14 residues. V was shortened by 3 bases and J by 7 bases, with 10 bases between the two germline ends. Germline V gene lookup returns CDR1 PRHDT and CDR2 FYEKMQ (reference sequence). The CDR3 nucleotides are TGTGCCAGCAGCTTTGAGGGGGGGAATTCACCCCTCCACTTT. Its translation is CASSFEGGNSPLHF.

The table lists this clonotype with many counts. V usage is TRBV7-9 and J usage is TRBJ2-7; D is uncertain. Between the trimmed V and J ends, which lost 1 base and 6 bases, there was a span of 4 bases. The germline CDR1 and CDR2 sequences are SEHNR and FQNEAQ (reference sequence). This CDR3 is 11 amino acids long. This chain's CDR3 is CASSLGVEQYF. The DNA for the CDR3 is TGTGCCAGCAGCTTAGGTGTCGAGCAGTACTTC. Full variable domain (remainder filled in from reference TRBV7-9 and TRBJ2-7): DTGVSQNPRHKITKRGQNVTFRCDPISEHNRLYWYRQTLGQGPEFLTYFQNEAQLEKSRLLSDRFSAERPKGSFSTLEIQRTEQGDSAMYLCASSLGVEQYFGPGTRLTVT.

Many counts were recorded for this clonotype. This chain uses TRBV7-9 with TRBJ1-4; D call uncertain. Between the trimmed V and J ends, which lost 10 bases and 5 bases, there was a span of 5 bases. Germline-derived CDR1 and CDR2 are SEHNR and FQNEAQ (reference sequence). CDR3 length equals 10 residues. In nucleotides, the CDR3 is TGTGCCATCGAAAATGAAAAACTGTTTTTT. This gives the protein CAIENEKLFF.

A note on this clonotype: Given a much more abundant clone one base away, this may be a read error. The rearrangement joins TRBV30 to TRBJ2-1; weak D call: TRBD1 (8 bases). This CDR3 comprises 14 residues. Germline assignment: CDR1 GTSNPN and CDR2 SVGIG (reference sequence). This chain's CDR3 is CARSVLQGGDEQFF. DNA of the CDR3: TGTGCCCGGAGTGTATTACAGGGGGGGGATGAGCAGTTCTTC.

The chain joins TRBV12-3 or TRBV12-4 to TRBJ2-5; 12 bases match TRBD1. The CDR3 runs 16 residues. The junction had 10 bases not matched to a gene; V was cut back by 6 bases and J by 5 bases. The CDR3 DNA reads as TGTGCCAGCAGGTTCCAGGGACAGGGGGCAGGGGAGACCCAGTACTTC. The encoded protein is CASRFQGQGAGETQYF.

This clonotype was observed a few times. The rearrangement joins TRBV18 to TRBJ2-5; 13 nucleotides align to TRBD2. After removal of 3 bases from V and 1 base from J, the junction contained 2 bases not matched to a gene. The germline V gene has CDR1 KGHSH and CDR2 LQKENI. The length of the CDR3 is 16 residues. The CDR3 protein is CASSPGLAGAQETQYF. CDR3 nucleotides: TGTGCCAGCTCACCCGGACTAGCGGGGGCCCAAGAGACCCAGTACTTC.

This clonotype occurred a few times. The chain combines TRBV13 with TRBJ2-7; 8 nucleotides agree with TRBD1. Germline V gene data show CDR1 as PRHDT and CDR2 as FYEKMQ (reference sequence). CDR3 length: 14 residues. After removal of 5 bases from V and 6 bases from J, the junction contained 9 bases not matched to a gene. CDR3 sequence reads: CASSHRDRPVEQYF. The CDR3 region has the DNA TGTGCCAGCAGCCACCGGGACAGGCCTGTCGAGCAGTACTTC.

The sample holds many counts of this clonotype. The chain combines TRBV5-1 with TRBJ1-1; 8 bases fit TRBD1. V lost 0 bases, J lost 5 bases, and 6 bases stayed unmatched. From germline, CDR1 is SGHRS and CDR2 YFSETQ. The CDR3 consists of 15 residues. Written as DNA, the CDR3 is TGCGCCAGCAGCTTGGGGGGAACAGGGGGAACTGAAGCTTTCTTT. This codes for CASSLGGTGGTEAFF. Full variable domain (remainder filled in from reference TRBV5-1 and TRBJ1-1): KAGVTQTPRYLIKTRGQQVTLSCSPISGHRSVSWYQQTPGQGLQFLFEYFSETQRNKGNFPGRFSGRQFSNSRSEMNVSTLELGDSALYLCASSLGGTGGTEAFFGQGTRLTVV.

J is TRBJ1-4 and V is TRBV5-4; 10 positions agree with TRBD1. Germline V gene sequence: CDR1 SGHNT, CDR2 YYREEE (reference sequence). V gave up 1 base and J gave up 7 bases; unmatched junction bases: 7. The CDR3 has 16 amino acids. Here the CDR3 DNA reads TGTGCCAGCAGCTTGCAATGGACAGGGGGTGCTGAAAAACTGTTTTTT. Translation: CASSLQWTGGAEKLFF.

The sample holds a few counts of this clonotype. The chain couples TRBV27 to TRBJ1-4; D remains ambiguous. V lost 11 bases and J 5 bases, leaving 12 bases between the germline ends. CDR3 size: 12 residues. CDR1 is MNHEY and CDR2 is SMNVEV in the germline V gene (reference sequence). The DNA of the CDR3 is TGTGCCCCCATTGGGGAAAATGAAAAACTGTTTTTT. It is translated as CAPIGENEKLFF.

This clonotype showed up just a few times. The chain couples TRBV5-1 to TRBJ1-1; possible D gene TRBD1, 6 bases. V was shortened by 0 bases and J by 4 bases, with 10 bases between the two germline ends. CDR3 size: 14 residues. The V gene's germline CDR1 is SGHRS and CDR2 YFSETQ. The CDR3 reads CASSLAPGATEAFF. In nucleotides, the CDR3 is TGCGCCAGCAGCTTGGCCCCGGGGGCCACTGAAGCTTTCTTT.

The rearrangement joins TRBV7-9 to TRBJ2-2; D perhaps matches TRBD2 (6 bases). CDR1 and CDR2 (germline): SEHNR, FQNEAQ (reference sequence). Trimming removed 2 bases at V and 7 bases at J, with 11 bases between. The CDR3 sequence is 14 residues long. The CDR3 nucleotides are TGTGCCAGCAGCTTACTAGCGAAGGGCGGGGAGCTGTTTTTT. This translates into CASSLLAKGGELFF.

In this sample, this clonotype turned up a few times. The chain couples TRBV5-4 to TRBJ2-2, with a tentative D call TRBD1 (5 bases). CDR1 and CDR2 from the germline V gene are SGHNT and YYREEE (reference sequence). This CDR3 is built from 13 residues. V was shortened by 4 bases and J by 4 bases, with 8 bases between the two germline ends. The CDR3 reads CASSTDITGELFF. CDR3 coding DNA: TGTGCCAGCAGCACGGACATCACCGGGGAGCTGTTTTTT.

This clonotype was detected many times. V usage is TRBV6-5 and J usage is TRBJ2-2, with a tentative D call TRBD1 (5 bases). Germline CDR1 is MNHEY and CDR2 is SVGAGI. This CDR3 is built from 14 residues. Between the trimmed V and J ends, which lost 2 bases and 4 bases, there was a span of 8 bases. CDR3: CASSYDRPTGELFF. CDR3 nucleotide sequence: TGTGCCAGCAGTTACGACAGACCCACCGGGGAGCTGTTTTTT.